This TCR beta chain was found in a study of T cell repertoires in cytomegalovirus infection. Study details: CMV infection together with matching HLA type was indicated by public TCR beta signatures. Study observations and caveats: HLA-C-restricted CMV-specific TCR beta clonotypes were dominant in the ex vivo response. Accumulated public TCR beta family frequency recognized individuals carrying CMV together with the relevant HLA.

TCRdb re-analysed the reads in MiXCR, keeping a single row per CDR3 protein. The top ten clones hold 10% of a sample with fewer than 550,000 distinct CDR3 sequences, 11% of them seen once. This clonotype came up many times. Its target is unknown. The CDR3 is made up of 16 amino acids. Trimming removed 4 bases from V and 4 bases from J, with 19 bases in between. The sequence came from a human donor in good health (CMV status not recorded). Some clones in this sample may be carry-over from other donors' samples. The material sequenced was PBMCs. The V call is TRBV12-3 or TRBV12-4, the J call TRBJ1-1, with a weak D call TRBD1 (6 bases). CDR3: CASSSTGFLLVTEAFF. CDR3 DNA sequence: TGTGCCAGCAGTTCAACAGGGTTTTTGCTTGTCACTGAAGCTTTCTTT.